Listed here are 7 T cell receptor beta chains from one sample, sequenced in a study of blood T cell repertoires in COVID-19. Sequencing was performed with immunoSEQ multiplex PCR; in TCRdb, only in-frame clones are kept and a portion is missing. Of about 160,000 clones listed, roughly four fifths were seen once; the top ten hold roughly 15%. The sample comprised peripheral blood. Every receptor here comes from a human donor with acute or convalescent COVID-19. The donor label of this sample is uncertain.

A word on this clone: One junction end does not reproduce the germline sequence, and a read error may be involved. The chain joins TRBV7-7 to TRBJ2-1, with 8 nucleotides matching TRBD2. This CDR3 region has 18 residues. The germline V gene has CDR1 SSHAT and CDR2 FNYEAQ (reference sequence). CDR3 sequence reads: CASSLMAGGSSSYNEQFF. CDR3 nucleotide sequence: TGTGCTAGCAGCTTAATGGCGGGGGGATCGAGCTCCTACAATGAGCAGTTCTTC. Drawing the rest from reference TRBV7-7 and TRBJ2-1, the complete variable domain is GAGVSQSPRYKVTKRGQDVTLRCDPISSHATLYWYQQALGQGPEFLTYFNYEAQPDKSGLPSDRFSAERPEGSISTLTIQRTEQRDSAMYRCASSLMAGGSSSYNEQFFGPGTRLTVL.

In this sample, this clone turned up a few times. The chain is built from TRBV30 and TRBJ1-5; D may be TRBD1 (6 bases). CDR3 length: 13 residues. Germline CDR1 is GTSNPN and CDR2 is SVGIG (reference sequence). The V end was cut by 5 bases, the J end by 2 bases, with 10 bases between. The DNA of the CDR3 is TGTGCCTGGGCCGAGGGGGGCAATCAGCCCCAGCATTTT. It encodes CAWAEGGNQPQHF.

This clone was seen a single time. The chain links TRBV6-1 to TRBJ1-2; no definite D call. V lost 3 bases and J 8 bases, leaving 13 bases between the germline ends. Germline V CDR1 and CDR2: MNHNS, SASEGT. The CDR3 loop spans 13 amino acids. The CDR3 loop reads CASSEGGLGGYTF. The CDR3, as DNA: TGTGCCAGCAGTGAGGGAGGGTTGGGCGGCTACACCTTC.

J is TRBJ1-4 and V is TRBV19; D is unresolved. CDR3 length: 14 amino acids. V gave up 10 bases and J gave up 3 bases, with 15 bases separating them. Germline loops: CDR1 LNHDA, CDR2 SQIVND (reference sequence). CDR3 coding DNA: TGTGCCACCACTTCTCCGGGTTCTAATGAAAAACTGTTTTTT. Amino acids: CATTSPGSNEKLFF.

The chain joins TRBV7-2 to TRBJ1-2; tentatively, D is TRBD1 (6 bases). Per the germline V gene, CDR1 is SGHTA and CDR2 is FQGNSA. CDR3 length: 15 amino acids. Deletions cut 3 bases from V and 0 bases from J, with 11 bases between. The chain's CDR3 is CASSFLDSANYGYTF. The CDR3 DNA follows: TGTGCCAGCAGCTTCCTGGACAGCGCTAACTATGGCTACACCTTC.

This rearrangement joins TRBV4-2 to TRBJ1-2; 10 bases are a match to TRBD1. CDR1 is LGHNA and CDR2 is YNFKEQ in the germline V gene. V dropped 5 bases and J dropped 10; count of bases not matched to a gene: 13. The CDR3 is 15 residues long. The CDR3 sequence: CASSKMNPGQGSYTF. DNA for the CDR3: TGTGCCAGCAGCAAAATGAATCCGGGACAGGGGTCCTACACCTTC.

V usage is TRBV4-1 and J usage is TRBJ1-1; TRBD1 matches 7 bases. With 0 bases clipped from V and 8 bases from J, the junction kept 18 bases outside the gene matches. This CDR3 has 18 residues. The germline V gene has CDR1 MGHRA and CDR2 YSYEKL. Here the CDR3 reads CASSQDLSEAGGGREAFF. The CDR3 bases are TGCGCCAGCAGCCAAGATTTAAGTGAGGCAGGGGGAGGACGGGAAGCTTTCTTT.